A selection of T cell receptor beta chains follows, all from one sample in a study of shared clonotypes between healthy human individuals. Generated by immunoSEQ multiplex PCR, the TCRdb table keeps only in-frame clones and is missing some. Of about 340,000 clones listed, 70% to 75% are singletons. Material for sequencing was memory CD4+ T cells sorted from blood. These receptor sequences come from a man between 25 and 39 years old in good health. The CDR3 runs from the conserved cysteine through the conserved F or W. The D gene is left open where the match is weak. Expanded clones get a size class; other rows say once, few or many, or leave the size out.

j_call,v_call,d_call,clone_size,cdr3_aa,cdr3_nt
TRBJ1-4,TRBV9,TRBD1,NA,CASSYRTGEGEKLFF,TGTGCCAGCAGTTACAGGACAGGGGAAGGGGAAAAACTGTTTTTT
TRBJ2-1,TRBV28,TRBD1,NA,CASSPGTGGNEQFF,TGTGCCAGCAGTCCCGGGACAGGGGGCAATGAGCAGTTCTTC
TRBJ1-2,TRBV10-3,TRBD1,NA,CAISETGVYGYTF,TGTGCCATCAGTGAGACAGGGGTTTATGGCTACACCTTC
TRBJ2-2,TRBV28,NA,NA,CASSWQATGELFF,TGTGCCAGCAGTTGGCAAGCCACCGGGGAGCTGTTTTTT
TRBJ1-1,TRBV19,NA,NA,CASLKSDSSEAFF,TGTGCCAGCCTAAAATCCGACAGTTCTGAAGCTTTCTTT
TRBJ1-2,TRBV28,NA,NA,CASSYRATSGYTF,TGTGCCAGCAGTTACAGGGCGACGAGTGGCTACACCTTC
TRBJ2-4,TRBV21-1,NA,NA,CASSPIPSRSLAKNIQYF,TGTGCCAGCAGTCCCATCCCGAGCAGAAGTCTAGCCAAAAACATTCAGTACTTC
TRBJ1-1,TRBV30,TRBD1,NA,CAWSGQGGTEAFF,TGTGCCTGGAGTGGACAGGGAGGGACTGAAGCTTTCTTT
TRBJ2-3,TRBV9,NA,few,CASSQQTDTQYF,TGTGCCAGCAGCCAACAGACAGATACGCAGTATTTT
TRBJ2-3,TRBV27,NA,NA,CASSPVHWGDTQYF,TGTGCCAGCAGTCCTGTTCACTGGGGAGATACGCAGTATTTT
TRBJ1-4,TRBV11-2,TRBD1,NA,CASSPTTGGPTNEKLFF,TGTGCCAGCAGCCCTACTACAGGGGGACCCACTAATGAAAAACTGTTTTTT
TRBJ1-2,TRBV25-1,NA,NA,CASSGIGHGLAGYTF,TGTGCCAGCAGTGGGATTGGGCACGGATTGGCCGGCTACACCTTC
TRBJ2-7,TRBV28,TRBD1,NA,CASSRQGEPYEQYF,TGTGCCAGCAGTCGACAGGGTGAACCCTACGAGCAGTACTTC
TRBJ1-5,TRBV6-1,NA,NA,CASSGRIGRVNQPQHF,TGTGCCAGCAGTGGGAGGATTGGGCGGGTGAATCAGCCCCAGCATTTT
TRBJ2-5,TRBV18,NA,NA,CASSPGYQETQYF,TGTGCCAGCTCACCGGGGTACCAAGAGACCCAGTACTTC
TRBJ2-1,TRBV29-1,TRBD1,few,CSVGGGQGSYNEQFF,TGCAGCGTTGGGGGGGGACAGGGCAGCTACAATGAGCAGTTCTTC
TRBJ2-3,TRBV11-2,NA,NA,CASSLVGTGLTDTQYF,TGTGCCAGCAGCTTAGTGGGAACGGGTTTGACAGATACGCAGTATTTT
TRBJ2-1,TRBV7-8,TRBD2,NA,CASRTSGSNEQFF,TGTGCCAGCAGGACTAGCGGGAGCAATGAGCAGTTCTTC
TRBJ2-7,TRBV14,NA,NA,CASSFGRGYEQYF,TGTGCCAGCAGCTTCGGACGGGGCTACGAGCAGTACTTC
TRBJ2-1,TRBV6-1,TRBD2,NA,CASSDWTSGGRYNEQFF,TGTGCCAGCAGTGACTGGACTAGCGGAGGCCGCTACAATGAGCAGTTCTTC
TRBJ1-3,TRBV7-5,NA,NA,CVRSFLSLVAIYF,TGTGTCAGAAGCTTCCTCTCATTGGTAGCCATATATTTT
TRBJ2-7,TRBV28,TRBD1,NA,CASTVRTGGREQYF,TGTGCCAGCACCGTTAGGACAGGGGGACGCGAGCAGTACTTC
TRBJ2-7,TRBV6-1,NA,NA,CASTAFYEQYF,TGTGCCAGCACGGCATTCTACGAGCAGTACTTC
TRBJ2-5,TRBV5-4,TRBD2,NA,CASSQAGGGAYSPDQYF,TGTGCCAGCAGCCAAGCCGGGGGGGGCGCTTACAGCCCAGACCAGTACTTC
TRBJ2-7,TRBV2,NA,NA,CASNVGSYEQYF,TGTGCCAGCAATGTCGGGAGTTACGAGCAGTACTTC
TRBJ2-7,TRBV5-1,NA,once,CASSQIRTGSSEQYF,TGCGCCAGCAGCCAAATACGGACGGGGTCGAGCGAGCAGTACTTC
TRBJ2-5,TRBV6-5,TRBD1,NA,CASSTGQGETQYF,TGTGCCAGCAGTACGGGACAGGGTGAGACCCAGTACTTC
TRBJ2-6,TRBV6-6,NA,NA,CASTLNSGANVLTF,TGTGCCAGTACCCTTAACTCTGGGGCCAACGTCCTGACTTTC
TRBJ2-1,TRBV9,NA,NA,CASSPRDSLNEQFF,TGTGCCAGCAGTCCCCGGGACTCCCTCAATGAGCAGTTCTTC
TRBJ1-2,TRBV5-8,NA,many,CASSLGSGPWNGYTF,TGTGCCAGCAGCTTGGGGTCAGGTCCGTGGAATGGCTACACCTTC
TRBJ1-4,TRBV2,TRBD1,NA,CASRGIGQGAEKLFF,TGTGCCAGCAGAGGCATAGGACAGGGAGCGGAAAAACTGTTTTTT
TRBJ2-5,TRBV18,TRBD1,NA,CASSPKGGGETQYF,TGTGCCAGCTCACCGAAAGGGGGCGGAGAGACCCAGTACTTC
TRBJ2-2,TRBV19,TRBD1,NA,CASSTRDRGWGLSTGELFF,TGTGCCAGTAGTACCCGGGACAGGGGATGGGGCTTATCCACCGGGGAGCTGTTTTTT
TRBJ2-3,TRBV18,NA,NA,CASSPITDTQYF,TGTGCCAGCTCACCAATAACAGATACGCAGTATTTT
TRBJ2-7,TRBV4-1,TRBD1,NA,CASSQGGQGSYEQYF,TGCGCCAGCAGCCAAGGAGGACAGGGGAGCTACGAGCAGTACTTC
TRBJ2-5,TRBV7-2,NA,NA,CASSFGHQETQYF,TGTGCCAGCAGCTTCGGCCATCAAGAGACCCAGTACTTC
TRBJ1-4,TRBV5-6,TRBD1,NA,CASSTRGGSGKLFF,TGTGCCAGCAGCACCAGGGGGGGCTCCGGGAAACTGTTTTTT
TRBJ2-5,TRBV5-5,NA,NA,CASSLGRTETQYF,TGTGCCAGCAGCTTAGGGAGGACGGAGACCCAGTACTTC
TRBJ1-4,TRBV5-1,NA,NA,CASAVTGREGNEKLFF,TGCGCCAGCGCAGTGACGGGGAGGGAGGGAAATGAAAAACTGTTTTTT
TRBJ2-4,TRBV30,TRBD2,NA,CAWSVGGRLIQYF,TGTGCCTGGAGTGTAGGCGGGAGGCTCATTCAGTACTTC